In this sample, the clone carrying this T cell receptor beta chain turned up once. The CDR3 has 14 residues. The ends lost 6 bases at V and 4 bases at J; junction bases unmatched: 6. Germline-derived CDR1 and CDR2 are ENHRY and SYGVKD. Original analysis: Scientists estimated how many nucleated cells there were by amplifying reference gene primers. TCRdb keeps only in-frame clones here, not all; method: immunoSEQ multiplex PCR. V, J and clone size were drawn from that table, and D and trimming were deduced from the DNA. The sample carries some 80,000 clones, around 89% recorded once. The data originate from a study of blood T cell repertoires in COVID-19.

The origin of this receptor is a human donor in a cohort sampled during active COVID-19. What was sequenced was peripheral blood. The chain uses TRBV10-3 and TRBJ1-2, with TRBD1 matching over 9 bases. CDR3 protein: CAISPGQGTYGYTF. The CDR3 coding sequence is TGTGCCATCAGCCCTGGACAGGGGACCTATGGCTACACCTTC.